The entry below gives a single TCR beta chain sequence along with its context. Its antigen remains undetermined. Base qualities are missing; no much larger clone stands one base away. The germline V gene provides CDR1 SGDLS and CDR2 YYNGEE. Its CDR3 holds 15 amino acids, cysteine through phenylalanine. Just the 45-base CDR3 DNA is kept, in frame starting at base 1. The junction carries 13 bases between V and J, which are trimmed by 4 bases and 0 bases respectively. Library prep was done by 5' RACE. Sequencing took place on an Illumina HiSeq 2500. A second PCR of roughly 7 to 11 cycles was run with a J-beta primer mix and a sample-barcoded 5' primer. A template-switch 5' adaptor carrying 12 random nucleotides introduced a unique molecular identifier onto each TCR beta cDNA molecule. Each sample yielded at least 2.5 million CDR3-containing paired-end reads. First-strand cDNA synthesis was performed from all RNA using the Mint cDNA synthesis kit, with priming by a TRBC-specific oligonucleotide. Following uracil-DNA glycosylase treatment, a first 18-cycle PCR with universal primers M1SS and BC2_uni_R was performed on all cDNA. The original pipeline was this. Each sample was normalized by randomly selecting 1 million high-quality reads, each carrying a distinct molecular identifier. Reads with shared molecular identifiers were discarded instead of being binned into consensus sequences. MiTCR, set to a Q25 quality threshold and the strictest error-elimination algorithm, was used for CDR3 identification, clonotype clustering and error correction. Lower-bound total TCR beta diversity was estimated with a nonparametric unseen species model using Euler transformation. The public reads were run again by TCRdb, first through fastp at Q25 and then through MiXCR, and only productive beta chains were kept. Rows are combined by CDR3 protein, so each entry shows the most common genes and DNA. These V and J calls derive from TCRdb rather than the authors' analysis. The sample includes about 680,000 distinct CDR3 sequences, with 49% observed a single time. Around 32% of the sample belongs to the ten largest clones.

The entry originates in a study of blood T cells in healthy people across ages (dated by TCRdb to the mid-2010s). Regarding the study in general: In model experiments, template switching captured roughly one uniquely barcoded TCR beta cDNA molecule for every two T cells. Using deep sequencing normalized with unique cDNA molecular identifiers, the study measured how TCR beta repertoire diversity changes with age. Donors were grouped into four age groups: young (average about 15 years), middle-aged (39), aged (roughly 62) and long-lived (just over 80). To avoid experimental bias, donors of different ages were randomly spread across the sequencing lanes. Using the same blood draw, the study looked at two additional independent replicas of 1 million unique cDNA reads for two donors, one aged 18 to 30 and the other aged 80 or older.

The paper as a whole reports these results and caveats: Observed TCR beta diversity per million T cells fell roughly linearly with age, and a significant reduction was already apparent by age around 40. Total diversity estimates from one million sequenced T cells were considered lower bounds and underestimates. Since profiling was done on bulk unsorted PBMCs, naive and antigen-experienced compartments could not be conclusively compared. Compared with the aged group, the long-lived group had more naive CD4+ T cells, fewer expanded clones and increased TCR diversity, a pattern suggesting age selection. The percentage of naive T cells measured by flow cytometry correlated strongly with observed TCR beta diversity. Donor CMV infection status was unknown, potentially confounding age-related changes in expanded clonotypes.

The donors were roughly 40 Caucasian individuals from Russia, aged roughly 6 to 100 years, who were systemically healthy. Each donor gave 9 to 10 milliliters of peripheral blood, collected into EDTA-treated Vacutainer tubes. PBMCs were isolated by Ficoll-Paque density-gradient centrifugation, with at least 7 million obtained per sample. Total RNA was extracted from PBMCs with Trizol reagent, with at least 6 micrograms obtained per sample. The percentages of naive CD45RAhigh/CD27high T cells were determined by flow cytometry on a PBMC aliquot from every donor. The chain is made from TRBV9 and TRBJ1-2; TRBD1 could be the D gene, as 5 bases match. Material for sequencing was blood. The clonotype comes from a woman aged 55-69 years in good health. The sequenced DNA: TGTGCCAGCAGCCGAACACAGGACGCTAACTATGGCTACACCTTC. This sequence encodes CASSRTQDANYGYTF.